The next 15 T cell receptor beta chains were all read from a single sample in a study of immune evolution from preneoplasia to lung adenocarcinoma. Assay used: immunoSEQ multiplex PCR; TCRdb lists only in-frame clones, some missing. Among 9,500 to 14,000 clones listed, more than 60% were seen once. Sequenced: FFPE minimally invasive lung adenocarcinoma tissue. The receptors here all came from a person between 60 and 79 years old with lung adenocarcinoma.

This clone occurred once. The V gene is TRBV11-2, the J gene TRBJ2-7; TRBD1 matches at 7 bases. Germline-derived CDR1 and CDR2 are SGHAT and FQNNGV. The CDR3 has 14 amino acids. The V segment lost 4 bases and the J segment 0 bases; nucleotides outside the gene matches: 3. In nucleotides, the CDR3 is TGTGCCAGCAGCTCGGGACAGCTCTCCTACGAGCAGTACTTC. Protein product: CASSSGQLSYEQYF. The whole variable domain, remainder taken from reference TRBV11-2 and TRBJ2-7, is EAGVAQSPRYKIIEKRQSVAFWCNPISGHATLYWYQQILGQGPKLLIQFQNNGVVDDSQLPKDRFSAERLKGVDSTLKIQPAKLEDSAVYLCASSSGQLSYEQYFGPGTRLTVT.

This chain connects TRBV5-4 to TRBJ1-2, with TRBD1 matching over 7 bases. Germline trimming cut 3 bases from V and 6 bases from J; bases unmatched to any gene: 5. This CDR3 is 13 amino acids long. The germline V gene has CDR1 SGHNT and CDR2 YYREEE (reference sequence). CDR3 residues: CASSSYTGDGYTF. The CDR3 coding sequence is TGTGCCAGCAGCTCGTATACAGGGGATGGCTACACCTTC.

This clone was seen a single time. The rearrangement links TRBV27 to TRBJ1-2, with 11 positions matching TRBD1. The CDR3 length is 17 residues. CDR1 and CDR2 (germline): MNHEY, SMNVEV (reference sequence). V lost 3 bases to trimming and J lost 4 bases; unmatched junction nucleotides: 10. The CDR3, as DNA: TGTGCCAGCAGTTTTGGGACAGGGGGTCTCGGGGGCTATGGCTACACCTTC. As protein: CASSFGTGGLGGYGYTF.

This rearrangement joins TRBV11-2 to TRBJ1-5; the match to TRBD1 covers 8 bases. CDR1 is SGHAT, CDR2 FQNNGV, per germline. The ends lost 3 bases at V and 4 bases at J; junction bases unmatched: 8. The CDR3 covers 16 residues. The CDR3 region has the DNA TGTGCCAGCAGCTTGAATGCAGGGGGCACGAATCAGCCCCAGCATTTT. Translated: CASSLNAGGTNQPQHF.

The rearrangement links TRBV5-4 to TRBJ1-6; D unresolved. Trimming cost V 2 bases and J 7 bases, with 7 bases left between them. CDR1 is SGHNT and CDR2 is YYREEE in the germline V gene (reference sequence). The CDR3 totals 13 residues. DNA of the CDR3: TGTGCCAGCAGCTTACCCGGAAATTCACCCCTCCACTTT. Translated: CASSLPGNSPLHF.

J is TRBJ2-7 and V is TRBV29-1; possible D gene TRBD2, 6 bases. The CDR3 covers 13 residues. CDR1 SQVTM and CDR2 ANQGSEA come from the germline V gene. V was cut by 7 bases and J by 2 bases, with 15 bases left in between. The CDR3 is CSATGTDTYEQYF. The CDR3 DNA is TGCAGCGCCACCGGGACTGATACCTACGAGCAGTACTTC.

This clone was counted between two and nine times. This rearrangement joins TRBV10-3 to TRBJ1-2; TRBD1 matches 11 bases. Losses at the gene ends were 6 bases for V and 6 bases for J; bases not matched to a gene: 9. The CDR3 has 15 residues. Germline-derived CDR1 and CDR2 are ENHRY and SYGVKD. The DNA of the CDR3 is TGTGCCATCAGCCAAGGACAGGGGGCGTTTGATGGCTACACCTTC. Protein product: CAISQGQGAFDGYTF.

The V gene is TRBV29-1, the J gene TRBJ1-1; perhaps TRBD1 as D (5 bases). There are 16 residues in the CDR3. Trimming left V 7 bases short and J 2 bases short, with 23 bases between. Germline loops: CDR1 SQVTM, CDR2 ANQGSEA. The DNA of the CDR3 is TGCAGCGCAAACCTCGGGACGGTGAGTTTAAACACTGAAGCTTTCTTT. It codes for CSANLGTVSLNTEAFF.

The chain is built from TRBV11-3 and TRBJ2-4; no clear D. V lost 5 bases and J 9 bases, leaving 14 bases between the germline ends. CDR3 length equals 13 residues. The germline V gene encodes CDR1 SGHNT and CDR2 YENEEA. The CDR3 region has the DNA TGTGCCAGCAGCCAAGGACCTGAAGGCATTCAGTACTTC. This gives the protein CASSQGPEGIQYF.

The CDR3 nucleotides read TGTGCCAGCAGTCTAACGGGGGACACTGAAGCTTTCTTT. It specifies CASSLTGDTEAFF. V and J are TRBV11-2 and TRBJ1-1, with D perhaps TRBD1 (5 bases). CDR3 length equals 13 residues. V lost 6 bases to trimming and J lost 3 bases, with 11 bases between them. CDR1 and CDR2 (germline): SGHAT, FQNNGV.

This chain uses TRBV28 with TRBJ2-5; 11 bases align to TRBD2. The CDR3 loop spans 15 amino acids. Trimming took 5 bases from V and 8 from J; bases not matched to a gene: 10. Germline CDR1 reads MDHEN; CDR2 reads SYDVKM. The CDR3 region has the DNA TGTGCCAGCAGTCAGCTAGCGGGGGGATACAACACCCAGTACTTC. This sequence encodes CASSQLAGGYNTQYF.

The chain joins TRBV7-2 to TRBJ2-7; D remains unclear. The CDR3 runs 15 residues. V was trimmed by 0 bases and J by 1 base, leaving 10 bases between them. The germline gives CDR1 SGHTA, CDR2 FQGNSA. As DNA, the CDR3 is TGTGCCAGCAGCTTAGCGCGGACCACATCCTACGAGCAGTACTTC. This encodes CASSLARTTSYEQYF. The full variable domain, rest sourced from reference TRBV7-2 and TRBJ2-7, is GAGVSQSPSNKVTEKGKDVELRCDPISGHTALYWYRQSLGQGLEFLIYFQGNSAPDKSGLPSDRFSAERTGGSVSTLTIQRTQQEDSAVYLCASSLARTTSYEQYFGPGTRLTVT.

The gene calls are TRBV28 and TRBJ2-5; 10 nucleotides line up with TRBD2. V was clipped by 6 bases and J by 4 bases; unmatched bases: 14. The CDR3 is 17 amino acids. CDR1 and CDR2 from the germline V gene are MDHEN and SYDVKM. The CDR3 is CASRTNGLADRRETQYF. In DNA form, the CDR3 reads TGTGCCAGCAGAACAAATGGACTAGCGGACCGCCGAGAGACCCAGTACTTC.

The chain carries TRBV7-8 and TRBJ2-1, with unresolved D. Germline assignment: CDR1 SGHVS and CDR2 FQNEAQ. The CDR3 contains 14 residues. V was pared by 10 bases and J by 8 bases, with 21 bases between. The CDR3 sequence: CATQKVGLPHEQFF. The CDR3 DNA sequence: TGTGCCACCCAGAAGGTCGGGTTGCCCCATGAGCAGTTCTTC.

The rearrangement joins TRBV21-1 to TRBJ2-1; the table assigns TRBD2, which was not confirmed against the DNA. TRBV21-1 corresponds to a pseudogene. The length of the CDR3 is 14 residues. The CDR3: CASRGTSGYNEQFF. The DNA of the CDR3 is TGTGCCAGCAGGGGGACTAGCGGCTACAATGAGCAGTTCTTC.